This T cell receptor beta chain originates from a study of T cell responses to AZD1222 COVID-19 vaccine. Generated by immunoSEQ multiplex PCR, the TCRdb table keeps only in-frame clones and is missing some. The sample has some 120,000 clones, approximately 91% seen once; the top ten hold approximately 4.2%. Study-level findings and limits: Elevations in Spike-specific TCR breadth and depth followed administration of two AZD1222 doses. Repertoires were obtained only post-peak T cell response. Clonal diversity may have been underestimated, and the donors were mostly white British, with more females than males. Close to half of all spike-specific TCRs reportedly target regions of the variants that are unmutated.

Turning to this clone: Its antigen remains unidentified.

The CDR3 covers 16 residues. Germline CDR1 reads GTSNPN; CDR2 reads SVGIG (reference sequence). The V gene end was trimmed by 3 bases and the J gene end by 2 bases; junction bases not matched to a gene: 11. V gene TRBV30 combines with J gene TRBJ1-1; the match to TRBD1 covers 8 bases. The material sequenced was peripheral blood, taken on day 0 of AZD1222 vaccination. The TCR was taken from an adult in good health. Here the CDR3 DNA reads TGTGCCTGGAGCTCACCTCGCGGACAGGGAAACACTGAAGCTTTCTTT. As protein: CAWSSPRGQGNTEAFF.